A selection of T cell receptor beta chains follows, all from one sample in a study of T cells in Graves' hyperthyroidism and ophthalmopathy. TCRdb itself ran the multiplex PCR reads through MiXCR, one entry per CDR3 protein. The sample has roughly 330,000 distinct CDR3 sequences, approximately 16% seen once; the top ten hold around a third. The sequencing sample was made of blood. The receptors derive from a man under 40 with Graves' hyperthyroidism. The conserved cysteine and the conserved F or W are not part of the CDR3 here.

j_call: TRBJ1-5; v_call: TRBV5-1; cdr3_aa: ASSLEGQGPQH
j_call: TRBJ2-3; v_call: TRBV28; cdr3_aa: ASSPMDGTASTDTQY
j_call: TRBJ2-1; v_call: TRBV5-1; cdr3_aa: ASSPLGGDEQF
j_call: TRBJ2-4; v_call: TRBV12-3/TRBV12-4; cdr3_aa: ASSFRLLRNIQY
j_call: TRBJ2-3; v_call: TRBV20-1; cdr3_aa: SARRQSSTDTQY
j_call: TRBJ2-1; v_call: TRBV6-2/TRBV6-3; cdr3_aa: ASLAGGGVDEQF
j_call: TRBJ1-1; v_call: TRBV7-9; cdr3_aa: ASSLNTGTEAF
j_call: TRBJ2-3; v_call: TRBV6-5; cdr3_aa: ASSYSIWSTDTQY
j_call: TRBJ2-3; v_call: TRBV12-3/TRBV12-4; cdr3_aa: ASSSGTLATDTQY
j_call: TRBJ2-1; v_call: TRBV12-3/TRBV12-4; cdr3_aa: ASRRVGGTDEQF
j_call: TRBJ1-5; v_call: TRBV6-1; cdr3_aa: AKKRTVSNQPQH
j_call: TRBJ2-7; v_call: TRBV6-1; cdr3_aa: ASSLQTGAYEQY
j_call: TRBJ1-4; v_call: TRBV12-3/TRBV12-4; cdr3_aa: ASSEPHGEKLF
j_call: TRBJ1-1; v_call: TRBV19; cdr3_aa: ASRKQGAYGLEAF
j_call: TRBJ2-1; v_call: TRBV3-1; cdr3_aa: ASSQLGYGGYNEQF
j_call: TRBJ1-2; v_call: TRBV28; cdr3_aa: ASRRQGFGYGYT
j_call: TRBJ2-7; v_call: TRBV7-8; cdr3_aa: ASSFPDWEAYEQY
j_call: TRBJ2-5; v_call: TRBV5-1; cdr3_aa: ASSLVARKEETQY
j_call: TRBJ2-1; v_call: TRBV2; cdr3_aa: ASRSGAVYNEQF
j_call: TRBJ2-5; v_call: TRBV24-1; cdr3_aa: ATSDPHRGQETQY
j_call: TRBJ2-3; v_call: TRBV2; cdr3_aa: ASRPGQAGISAQY
j_call: TRBJ2-5; v_call: TRBV28; cdr3_aa: ASSLHFWSGQETQY
j_call: TRBJ2-1; v_call: TRBV12-3/TRBV12-4; cdr3_aa: ASSKTERPNEQF
j_call: TRBJ2-7; v_call: TRBV10-3; cdr3_aa: AISRGELEQY
j_call: TRBJ2-1; v_call: TRBV12-3/TRBV12-4; cdr3_aa: ASSPGQLYNEQF
j_call: TRBJ1-2; v_call: TRBV12-3/TRBV12-4; cdr3_aa: ASSLGDIAFYGHT
j_call: TRBJ2-5; v_call: TRBV2; cdr3_aa: ASSKNQGLLGETQY
j_call: TRBJ2-1; v_call: TRBV10-3; cdr3_aa: AIGGQDSYNEQF
j_call: TRBJ2-3; v_call: TRBV3-1; cdr3_aa: ASSQDGPLRQGKFTDTQY
j_call: TRBJ2-3; v_call: TRBV20-1; cdr3_aa: SAMGADTQY
j_call: TRBJ2-3; v_call: TRBV20-1; cdr3_aa: SARDQAGDRQY
j_call: TRBJ1-1; v_call: TRBV27; cdr3_aa: ASSLGEGTEAF
j_call: TRBJ2-6; v_call: TRBV5-1; cdr3_aa: ASSWGSGANVLT
j_call: TRBJ2-6; v_call: TRBV20-1; cdr3_aa: SAPTGMLTGANVLT
j_call: TRBJ1-1; v_call: TRBV7-2; cdr3_aa: ASSLIPEWVAF
j_call: TRBJ2-1; v_call: TRBV11-2; cdr3_aa: ASSGASGRPFDNNEQF
j_call: TRBJ2-6; v_call: TRBV25-1; cdr3_aa: ASSDGSESGANVLT